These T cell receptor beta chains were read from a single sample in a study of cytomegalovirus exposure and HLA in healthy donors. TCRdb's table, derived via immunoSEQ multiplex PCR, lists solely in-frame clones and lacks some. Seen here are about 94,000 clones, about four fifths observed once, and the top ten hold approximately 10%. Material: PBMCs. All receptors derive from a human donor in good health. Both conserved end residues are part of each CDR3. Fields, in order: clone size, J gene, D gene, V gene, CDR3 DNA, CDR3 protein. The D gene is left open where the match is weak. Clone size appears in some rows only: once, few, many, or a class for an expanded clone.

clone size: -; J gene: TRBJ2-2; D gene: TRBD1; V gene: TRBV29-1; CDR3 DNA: TGCAGCGTTCCGGGACAGTCCTTCACCGGGGAGCTGTTTTTT; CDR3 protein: CSVPGQSFTGELFF
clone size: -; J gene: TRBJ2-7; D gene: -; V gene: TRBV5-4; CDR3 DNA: TGTGCCAGCAGCTTCGGCGGGCAGAACTACGAGCAGTACTTC; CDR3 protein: CASSFGGQNYEQYF
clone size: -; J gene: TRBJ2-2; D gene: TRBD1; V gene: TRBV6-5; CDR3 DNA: TGTGCCAGCAGAGCCGGGACAGGGGTCGCCGGGGAGCTGTTTTTT; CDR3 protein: CASRAGTGVAGELFF
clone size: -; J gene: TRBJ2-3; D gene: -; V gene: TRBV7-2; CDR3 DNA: TGTGCCAGCAGCTTAGCCGGGGCAGATACGCAGTATTTT; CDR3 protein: CASSLAGADTQYF
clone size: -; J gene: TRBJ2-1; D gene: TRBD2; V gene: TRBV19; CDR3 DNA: TGTGCCAGTAGTCCAAGGGGTAGCGGGAAGCCCCTGGGTGAGCAGTTCTTC; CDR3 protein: CASSPRGSGKPLGEQFF
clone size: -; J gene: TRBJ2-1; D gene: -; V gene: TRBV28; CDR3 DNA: TGTGCCAGCAGGTCAACAGGAAACAATGAGCAGTTCTTC; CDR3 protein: CASRSTGNNEQFF
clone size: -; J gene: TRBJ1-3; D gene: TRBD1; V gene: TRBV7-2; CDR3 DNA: TGTGCCAGCAGCTTCGGGGACAGACGAAACACCATATATTTT; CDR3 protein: CASSFGDRRNTIYF
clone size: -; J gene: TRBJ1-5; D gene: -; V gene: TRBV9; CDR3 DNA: TGTGCCAGCAGCGTAGAGGGGAGGAGGAATCAGCCCCAGCATTTT; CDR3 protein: CASSVEGRRNQPQHF
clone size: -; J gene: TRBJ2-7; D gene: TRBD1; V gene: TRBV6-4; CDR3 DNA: TGTGCCAGCAAGATGACAGGGGCAAGCTACGAGCAGTACTTC; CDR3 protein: CASKMTGASYEQYF
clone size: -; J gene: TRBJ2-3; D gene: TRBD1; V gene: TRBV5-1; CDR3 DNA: TGCGCCAGCAGCAAGGGACAGGCAGGGGATACGCAGTATTTT; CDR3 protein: CASSKGQAGDTQYF
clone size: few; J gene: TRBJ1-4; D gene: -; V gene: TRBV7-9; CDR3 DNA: TGTGCCAGCAGCCCCAAGCCGAGAGAAAAACTGTTTTTT; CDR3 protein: CASSPKPREKLFF
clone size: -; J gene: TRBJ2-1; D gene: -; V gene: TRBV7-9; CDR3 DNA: TGTGCCAGCAGCTTCGGGTCAGGGGCCTACAATGAGCAGTTCTTC; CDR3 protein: CASSFGSGAYNEQFF
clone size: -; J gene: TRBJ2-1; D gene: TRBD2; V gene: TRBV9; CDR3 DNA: TGTGCCAGCAGCGTACCAGCGGGAGATGAGCAGTTCTTC; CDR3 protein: CASSVPAGDEQFF
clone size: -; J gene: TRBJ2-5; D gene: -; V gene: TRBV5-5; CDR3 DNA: TGTGCCAGCAGCTTAAGGGGAGAGACCCAGTACTTC; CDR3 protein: CASSLRGETQYF
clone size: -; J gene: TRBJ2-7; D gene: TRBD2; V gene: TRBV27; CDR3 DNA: TGTGCCAGCTCACCAGGGATAGCGGGAGGACCTCCCTACGAGCAGTACTTC; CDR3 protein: CASSPGIAGGPPYEQYF
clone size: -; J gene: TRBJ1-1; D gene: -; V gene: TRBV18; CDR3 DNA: TGTGCCAGCTCACCACAGGGGAGGACTGAAGCTTTCTTT; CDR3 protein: CASSPQGRTEAFF
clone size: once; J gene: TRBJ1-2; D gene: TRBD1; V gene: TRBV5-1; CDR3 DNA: TGCGCCAGCCAACAGGGGGGACGTGATGGCTACACCTTC; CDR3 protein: CASQQGGRDGYTF
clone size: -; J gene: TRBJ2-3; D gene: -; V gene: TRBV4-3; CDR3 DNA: TGCGCCAGCAGCCAAGATCTAGTTACTAGCCATCAGTATTTT; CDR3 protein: CASSQDLVTSHQYF
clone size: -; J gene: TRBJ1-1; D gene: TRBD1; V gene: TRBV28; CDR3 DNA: TGTGCCAGCAGTGCTACAGGGGCCCGGAACACTGAAGCTTTCTTT; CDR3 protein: CASSATGARNTEAFF
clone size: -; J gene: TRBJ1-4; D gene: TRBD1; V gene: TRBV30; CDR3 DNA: TGTGCCTGGAGGGGGACAGTATTGGAAAAACTGTTTTTT; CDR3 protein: CAWRGTVLEKLFF
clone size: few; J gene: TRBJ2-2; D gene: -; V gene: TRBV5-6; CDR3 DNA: TGTGCCAGCAGCCTTGGTCGCGTCGGGGAGCTGTTTTTT; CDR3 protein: CASSLGRVGELFF
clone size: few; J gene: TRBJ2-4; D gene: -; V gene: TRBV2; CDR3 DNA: TGTGCCAGCAGTTGGAGGGACATTCAGTACTTC; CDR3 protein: CASSWRDIQYF
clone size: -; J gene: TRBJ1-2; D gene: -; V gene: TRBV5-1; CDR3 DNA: TGCGCCAGCAGCTTGGGGTCTATCGGTGGCTACACCTTC; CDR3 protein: CASSLGSIGGYTF
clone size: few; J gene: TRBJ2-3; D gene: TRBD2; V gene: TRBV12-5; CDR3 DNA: TGTGCTAGTGGTCCTAGCGGGAGTTCAGATACGCAGTATTTT; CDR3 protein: CASGPSGSSDTQYF
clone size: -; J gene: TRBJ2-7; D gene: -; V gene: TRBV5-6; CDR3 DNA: TGTGCCAGCAGCCGTGCTGGACTCGGGGTTTACGAGCAGTACTTC; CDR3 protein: CASSRAGLGVYEQYF
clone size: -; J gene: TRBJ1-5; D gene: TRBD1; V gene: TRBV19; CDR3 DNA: TGTGCCAGTACGACAGGGTGGGATCAGCCCCAGCATTTT; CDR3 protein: CASTTGWDQPQHF
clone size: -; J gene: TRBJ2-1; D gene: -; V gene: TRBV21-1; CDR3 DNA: TGTGCCAGCAGCCCAAAGCAAGGGGCTAGCGGGAGCTGGAATGAGCAGTTCTTC; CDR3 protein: CASSPKQGASGSWNEQFF
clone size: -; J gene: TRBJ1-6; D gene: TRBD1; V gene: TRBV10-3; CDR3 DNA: TGTGCCATCGCGTCGCATCGGGACAGGGGATCGAGGAATTCACCCCTCCACTTT; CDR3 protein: CAIASHRDRGSRNSPLHF
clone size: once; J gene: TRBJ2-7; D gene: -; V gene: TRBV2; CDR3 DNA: TGTGCCAGCACCGGACGGGGTTCCCACGAGCAGTACTTC; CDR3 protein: CASTGRGSHEQYF
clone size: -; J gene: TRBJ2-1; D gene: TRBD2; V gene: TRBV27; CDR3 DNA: TGTGCCAGCAGTCCGGGAGGTTTAGGTAGCAATGAGCAGTTCTTC; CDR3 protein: CASSPGGLGSNEQFF
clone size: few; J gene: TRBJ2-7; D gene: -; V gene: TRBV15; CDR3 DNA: TGTGCCACCAGCAGAGAGGTTACAGGGAGCTACGAGCAGTACTTC; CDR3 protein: CATSREVTGSYEQYF
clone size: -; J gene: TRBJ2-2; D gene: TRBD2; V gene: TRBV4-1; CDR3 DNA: TGCGCCAGCAGCCAAGATCTTGCTAGCGGGAGGTTCGGCACCGGGGAGCTGTTTTTT; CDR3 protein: CASSQDLASGRFGTGELFF
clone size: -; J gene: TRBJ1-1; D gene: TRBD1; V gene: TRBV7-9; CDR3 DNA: TGTGCCAGCAGCCCAACAGGGGGGAACACTGAAGCTTTCTTT; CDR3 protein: CASSPTGGNTEAFF
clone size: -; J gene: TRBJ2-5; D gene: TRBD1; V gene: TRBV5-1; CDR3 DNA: TGCGCCAGCAGCTTGCGGAGACAGGGAGTGACCCAGTACTTC; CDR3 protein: CASSLRRQGVTQYF
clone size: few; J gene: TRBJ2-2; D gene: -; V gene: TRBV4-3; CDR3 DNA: TGCGCCAGCAGCCAGGAGGGCGTATCTAACACCGGGGAGCTGTTTTTT; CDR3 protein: CASSQEGVSNTGELFF
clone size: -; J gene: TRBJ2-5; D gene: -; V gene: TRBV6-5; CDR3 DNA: TGTGCCAGCAGACCCGGGGTACGACAAGAGACCCAGTACTTC; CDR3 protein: CASRPGVRQETQYF
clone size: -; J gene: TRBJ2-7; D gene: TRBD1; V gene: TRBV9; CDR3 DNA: TGTGCCAGCAGCCCCCAGGGGGCCTACGAGCAGTACTTC; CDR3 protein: CASSPQGAYEQYF
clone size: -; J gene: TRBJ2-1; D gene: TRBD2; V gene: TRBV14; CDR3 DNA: TGTGCCAGCAGCCAAGGATCCCTAGCGGGAGGCAATGAGCAGTTCTTC; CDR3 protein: CASSQGSLAGGNEQFF
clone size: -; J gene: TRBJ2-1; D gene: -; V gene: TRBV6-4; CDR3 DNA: TGTGCCAGCAGTGACTCGCCAGGGGAAAGTGAGCAGTTCTTC; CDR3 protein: CASSDSPGESEQFF
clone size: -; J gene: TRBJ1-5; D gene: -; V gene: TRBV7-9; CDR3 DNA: TGTGCCAGCAGCCCGGACAGTAGCAATCAGCCCCAGCATTTT; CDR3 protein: CASSPDSSNQPQHF
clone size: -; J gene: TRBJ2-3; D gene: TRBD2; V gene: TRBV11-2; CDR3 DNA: TGTGCCAGCAGCCCGGGACTAGCGGGAGGAGATACGCAGTATTTT; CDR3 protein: CASSPGLAGGDTQYF
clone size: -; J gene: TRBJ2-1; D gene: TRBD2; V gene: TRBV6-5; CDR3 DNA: TGTGCCAGCAGTTACTCGAGTAGCGGGAGAAAGGATGAGCAGTTCTTC; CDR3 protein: CASSYSSSGRKDEQFF
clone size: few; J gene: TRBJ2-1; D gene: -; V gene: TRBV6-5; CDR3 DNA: TGTGCCAGCAAGGGGCAGTTATACAATGAGCAGTTCTTC; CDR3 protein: CASKGQLYNEQFF
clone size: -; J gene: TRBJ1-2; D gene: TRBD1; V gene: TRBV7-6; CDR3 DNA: TGTGCCAGCAGCTTACGAGCCGGGACAGGGGCGGGTGGCTACACCTTC; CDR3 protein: CASSLRAGTGAGGYTF
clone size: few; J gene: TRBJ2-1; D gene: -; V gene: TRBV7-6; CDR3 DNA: TGTGCCAGCAGCTTAATGGACTTTGGAACCGACTCCTACAATGAGCAGTTCTTC; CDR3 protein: CASSLMDFGTDSYNEQFF
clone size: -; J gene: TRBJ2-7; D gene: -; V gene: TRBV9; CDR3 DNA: TGTGCCAGCAGCCTCGGTCCTAACCTATCCTACGAGCAGTACTTC; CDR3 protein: CASSLGPNLSYEQYF
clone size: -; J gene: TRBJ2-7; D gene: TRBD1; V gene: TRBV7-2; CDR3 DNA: TGTGCCAGCAGCTTAGCGGGGCCCACAGGGGGATACGAGCAGTACTTC; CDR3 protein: CASSLAGPTGGYEQYF
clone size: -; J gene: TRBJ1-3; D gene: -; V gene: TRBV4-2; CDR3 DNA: TGTGCCAGCACCCTTGTGCGCTCTGGAAACACCATATATTTT; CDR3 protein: CASTLVRSGNTIYF
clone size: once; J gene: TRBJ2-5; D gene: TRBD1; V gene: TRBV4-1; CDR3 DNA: TGCGCCAGCAGCGCCGGGACAGGGGAAGAGACCCAGTACTTC; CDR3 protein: CASSAGTGEETQYF
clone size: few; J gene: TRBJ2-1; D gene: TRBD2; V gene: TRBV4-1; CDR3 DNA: TGCGCCAGCAGACCCGGACTTATACTAGCGCCGAGGGACTACAATGAGCAGTTCTTC; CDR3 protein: CASRPGLILAPRDYNEQFF
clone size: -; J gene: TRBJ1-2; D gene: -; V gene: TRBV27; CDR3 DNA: TGTGCCAGCAAACCGGACAACTCCCCAAGGGGCTACACCTTC; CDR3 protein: CASKPDNSPRGYTF
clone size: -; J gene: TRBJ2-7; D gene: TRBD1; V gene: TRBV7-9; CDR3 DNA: TGTGCCACCTCGGGACAGGGGTTCGAGCAGTACTTC; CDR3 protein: CATSGQGFEQYF
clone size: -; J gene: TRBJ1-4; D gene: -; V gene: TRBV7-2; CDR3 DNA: TGTGCCAGCAGCTTGGCGGGAGGTGCTAATGAAAAACTGTTTTTT; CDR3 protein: CASSLAGGANEKLFF
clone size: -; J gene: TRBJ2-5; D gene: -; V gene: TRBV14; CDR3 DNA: TGTGCCAGCAGCCAAGGGGCGTGGGAGACCCAGTACTTC; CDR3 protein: CASSQGAWETQYF
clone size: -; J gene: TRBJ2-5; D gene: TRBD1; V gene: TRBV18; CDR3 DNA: TGTGCCAGCTCCCAAGGGACAGGGGATCAGTGGCAGTACTTC; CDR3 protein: CASSQGTGDQWQYF
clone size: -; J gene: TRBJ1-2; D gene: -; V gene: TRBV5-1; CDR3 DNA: TGCGCCAGCACCGAGGCGGGAGCGGGGCCCTATGGCTACACCTTC; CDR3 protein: CASTEAGAGPYGYTF